The rows below give T cell receptor beta chains drawn from one sample of a study of blood T cell repertoires in COVID-19. Repertoires were generated with immunoSEQ multiplex PCR, while TCRdb's copy carries only in-frame clones and drops some. The sample yields roughly 70,000 clones, roughly 80% seen once. Sequencing was performed on peripheral blood. The receptors were sampled from an older woman with acute or convalescent COVID-19. Each CDR3 is given with its conserved first and last residue. D genes are given only for firm matches. A row's size may be missing; if present it is once, few, many or a size class.

d_call: NA; j_call: TRBJ1-1; clone_size: NA; v_call: TRBV2; cdr3_aa: CAGNRVAEAFF; cdr3_nt: TGTGCCGGGAACAGGGTCGCTGAAGCTTTCTTT
d_call: NA; j_call: TRBJ2-3; clone_size: NA; v_call: TRBV2; cdr3_aa: CASTPGGGPRDTQYF; cdr3_nt: TGTGCCAGCACCCCTGGGGGGGGGCCCCGAGATACGCAGTATTTT
d_call: NA; j_call: TRBJ1-2; clone_size: NA; v_call: TRBV19; cdr3_aa: CASSIDGTEFGYGYTF; cdr3_nt: TGTGCCAGTAGTATAGATGGAACGGAGTTCGGCTATGGCTACACCTTC
d_call: NA; j_call: TRBJ1-1; clone_size: few; v_call: TRBV19; cdr3_aa: CASSGLMGALTEAFF; cdr3_nt: TGTGCCAGTAGTGGCCTTATGGGGGCCCTCACTGAAGCTTTCTTT
d_call: NA; j_call: TRBJ1-1; clone_size: NA; v_call: TRBV12-3/TRBV12-4; cdr3_aa: CASSGETNTEAFF; cdr3_nt: TGTGCCAGCAGCGGGGAGACGAACACTGAAGCTTTCTTT
d_call: TRBD1; j_call: TRBJ2-1; clone_size: NA; v_call: TRBV5-6; cdr3_aa: CASSVVDRGGNEQFF; cdr3_nt: TGTGCCAGCAGCGTGGTGGACAGGGGGGGCAATGAGCAGTTCTTC
d_call: NA; j_call: TRBJ2-1; clone_size: NA; v_call: TRBV5-1; cdr3_aa: CASSPVDSSNEQFF; cdr3_nt: TGCGCCAGCAGCCCGGTCGACAGCTCCAATGAGCAGTTCTTC
d_call: NA; j_call: TRBJ2-3; clone_size: NA; v_call: TRBV28; cdr3_aa: CASSLGETSTDTQYF; cdr3_nt: TGTGCCAGCAGTTTAGGGGAGACTAGCACAGATACGCAGTATTTT
d_call: NA; j_call: TRBJ2-3; clone_size: NA; v_call: TRBV24-1; cdr3_aa: CATSDLTSTDTQYF; cdr3_nt: TGTGCCACCAGTGATTTGACTAGCACAGATACGCAGTATTTT
d_call: NA; j_call: TRBJ2-1; clone_size: NA; v_call: TRBV29-1; cdr3_aa: CSAQNYRDNEQFF; cdr3_nt: TGCAGCGCCCAAAACTACAGGGATAATGAGCAGTTCTTC
d_call: NA; j_call: TRBJ1-1; clone_size: NA; v_call: TRBV9; cdr3_aa: CASSPSGPTEAFF; cdr3_nt: TGTGCCAGCAGCCCCAGTGGGCCCACTGAAGCTTTCTTT
d_call: TRBD1; j_call: TRBJ1-4; clone_size: NA; v_call: TRBV7-9; cdr3_aa: CASSTGAGLANEKLFF; cdr3_nt: TGTGCCAGCAGCACAGGGGCAGGGCTCGCTAATGAAAAACTGTTTTTT
d_call: NA; j_call: TRBJ2-1; clone_size: NA; v_call: TRBV10-3; cdr3_aa: CAIRADSPGTYNEQFF; cdr3_nt: TGTGCCATCAGGGCGGACAGCCCTGGAACTTACAATGAGCAGTTCTTC
d_call: TRBD2; j_call: TRBJ2-7; clone_size: few; v_call: TRBV10-2; cdr3_aa: CASAGGLAGAYEQYF; cdr3_nt: TGCGCCAGCGCCGGAGGCCTAGCGGGGGCCTACGAGCAGTACTTC
d_call: NA; j_call: TRBJ2-3; clone_size: NA; v_call: TRBV7-2; cdr3_aa: CASSFKSLSTDTQYF; cdr3_nt: TGTGCCAGCAGCTTTAAATCCCTTAGCACAGATACGCAGTATTTT
d_call: NA; j_call: TRBJ2-1; clone_size: NA; v_call: TRBV18; cdr3_aa: CASSTGIRDEQFF; cdr3_nt: TGTGCCAGCTCGACAGGAATTCGAGATGAGCAGTTCTTC
d_call: TRBD1; j_call: TRBJ1-3; clone_size: NA; v_call: TRBV10-3; cdr3_aa: CAISEPGQANSGNTIYF; cdr3_nt: TGTGCCATCAGTGAGCCGGGACAGGCCAACTCTGGAAACACCATATATTTT
d_call: NA; j_call: TRBJ1-1; clone_size: NA; v_call: TRBV10-3; cdr3_aa: CAIKAQNTEAFF; cdr3_nt: TGTGCCATCAAAGCCCAGAACACTGAAGCTTTCTTT
d_call: NA; j_call: TRBJ2-7; clone_size: NA; v_call: TRBV12-3/TRBV12-4; cdr3_aa: CASTAGVSYEQYF; cdr3_nt: TGTGCCAGCACCGCCGGGGTATCATACGAGCAGTACTTC
d_call: NA; j_call: TRBJ1-2; clone_size: NA; v_call: TRBV18; cdr3_aa: CASSTPERNYGYTF; cdr3_nt: TGTGCCAGCTCAACCCCTGAGCGTAACTATGGCTACACCTTC
d_call: NA; j_call: TRBJ2-7; clone_size: NA; v_call: TRBV5-1; cdr3_aa: CASSRGGNYEQYF; cdr3_nt: TGCGCCAGCAGCCGGGGTGGGAACTACGAGCAGTACTTC
d_call: NA; j_call: TRBJ2-2; clone_size: NA; v_call: TRBV18; cdr3_aa: CASSPTLAGTGELFF; cdr3_nt: TGTGCCAGCTCACCCACACTAGCCGGCACCGGGGAGCTGTTTTTT
d_call: NA; j_call: TRBJ2-2; clone_size: NA; v_call: TRBV6-2/TRBV6-3; cdr3_aa: CASSPLRGRELFF; cdr3_nt: TGTGCCAGCAGTCCACTACGGGGAAGGGAGCTGTTTTTT
d_call: TRBD1; j_call: TRBJ1-6; clone_size: NA; v_call: TRBV25-1; cdr3_aa: CASSPPQSGQGTSPLHF; cdr3_nt: TGTGCCAGCAGTCCCCCCCAGTCGGGACAGGGGACTTCACCCCTCCACTTT
d_call: TRBD2; j_call: TRBJ2-7; clone_size: NA; v_call: TRBV5-1; cdr3_aa: CASTQPSGGEQYF; cdr3_nt: TGCGCCAGCACCCAGCCGTCGGGAGGCGAGCAGTACTTC
d_call: NA; j_call: TRBJ2-1; clone_size: few; v_call: TRBV5-1; cdr3_aa: CASSLALNEQFF; cdr3_nt: TGCGCCAGCAGCTTGGCCCTAAATGAGCAGTTCTTC
d_call: NA; j_call: TRBJ2-7; clone_size: NA; v_call: TRBV19; cdr3_aa: CASSSFVVQGPYEQYF; cdr3_nt: TGTGCCAGTAGCTCATTTGTCGTACAGGGCCCCTACGAGCAGTACTTC
d_call: TRBD1; j_call: TRBJ2-5; clone_size: NA; v_call: TRBV2; cdr3_aa: CASSIDRGDQETQYF; cdr3_nt: TGTGCCAGCAGTATAGACAGGGGAGACCAAGAGACCCAGTACTTC
d_call: TRBD1; j_call: TRBJ1-5; clone_size: NA; v_call: TRBV19; cdr3_aa: CASLGQAGRGNQPQHF; cdr3_nt: TGTGCCAGCCTCGGACAGGCGGGACGGGGCAATCAGCCCCAGCATTTT
d_call: TRBD2; j_call: TRBJ2-1; clone_size: NA; v_call: TRBV5-1; cdr3_aa: CASSPRLAGALGNEQFF; cdr3_nt: TGCGCCAGCAGCCCGCGACTAGCGGGGGCTCTGGGCAATGAGCAGTTCTTC
d_call: NA; j_call: TRBJ2-7; clone_size: NA; v_call: TRBV29-1; cdr3_aa: CSVENRVREQYF; cdr3_nt: TGCAGCGTTGAGAACAGGGTGAGAGAGCAGTACTTC
d_call: NA; j_call: TRBJ2-3; clone_size: NA; v_call: TRBV3-1/TRBV3-2; cdr3_aa: CASSQGGTGTDTQYF; cdr3_nt: TGTGCCAGCAGCCAAGGCGGGACCGGCACAGATACGCAGTATTTT
d_call: NA; j_call: TRBJ1-6; clone_size: NA; v_call: TRBV15; cdr3_aa: CATSRDPAGRGSPLHF; cdr3_nt: TGTGCCACCAGCAGAGATCCGGCTGGGAGGGGATCACCCCTCCACTTT
d_call: NA; j_call: TRBJ1-1; clone_size: NA; v_call: TRBV15; cdr3_aa: CATSYSRNTEAFF; cdr3_nt: TGTGCCACCAGCTACTCGAGAAACACTGAAGCTTTCTTT
d_call: NA; j_call: TRBJ2-7; clone_size: NA; v_call: TRBV3-1/TRBV3-2; cdr3_aa: CASGPRDQDEQYF; cdr3_nt: TGTGCCAGCGGCCCTCGAGATCAGGACGAGCAGTACTTC
d_call: TRBD1; j_call: TRBJ1-2; clone_size: NA; v_call: TRBV5-1; cdr3_aa: CASSLSGTEHGYTF; cdr3_nt: TGCGCCAGCAGCCTCTCCGGGACAGAACATGGCTACACCTTC
d_call: NA; j_call: TRBJ2-5; clone_size: NA; v_call: TRBV5-6; cdr3_aa: CASSLAWSTGEEETQYF; cdr3_nt: TGTGCCAGCAGCTTGGCCTGGTCAACAGGGGAGGAGGAGACCCAGTACTTC